This record looks at one T cell receptor beta chain sequence and its context. Its target is unknown. Donors were healthy HIV-negative adults without recent acute infections or vaccinations. The entry originates in a study of shared clonotypes between healthy human individuals. Overall study context: A couple of women and a few men aged 18 to 49 served as donors. Study findings and constraints: The authors sampled blood alone, and tissue repertoires likely differ.

Some clones are missing from TCRdb's copy, which holds only in-frame ones; the method was immunoSEQ multiplex PCR. Here the sample spans under 2,500,000 clones, approximately 94% being singletons. V dropped 7 bases and J dropped 9; count of bases not matched to a gene: 3. The CDR3 loop spans 12 amino acids. In germline, CDR1 is MNHEY, CDR2 SMNVEV (reference sequence). The chain recombines TRBV27 with TRBJ1-6, with TRBD1 matching over 7 bases. Sequencing used naive CD4+ T cells sorted from blood. Subset described: CD45RA+ positively selected. The clonotype comes from a man between 18 and 29 years old in good health. In nucleotides, the CDR3 is TGTGCCAGCACGACAGGGTTTTCACCCCTCCACTTT. The encoded protein is CASTTGFSPLHF.